The 32 T cell receptor beta chains presented below share a single source sample, sequenced in a study of T cells after yellow fever vaccination (dated by TCRdb to about 2019). Receptor amplification or capture employed 5' RACE. Data came from an Illumina HiSeq 2500. TCRdb reworked the public reads: Q25 trimming with fastp, MiXCR clone assembly, productive beta chains retained. Rows with a matching CDR3 protein are joined into one entry that keeps the most common DNA and genes. This sample lists 60,000 to 75,000 distinct CDR3 sequences; over 6% were detected once. In total, the top ten clones hold around 37% of the sample. The treatment or condition label, as the study defines it: live attenuated yellow fever vaccine strain. This specimen consisted of CD8+ T cells sorted from PBMCs, obtained around 45 days after the first yellow fever vaccination. The receptor source for this set is a man in his late teens or twenties who received the YFV17D yellow fever vaccine.

In its sample, this clonotype was seen many times. This sequence joins TRBV2 and TRBJ2-5; D unclear. This CDR3 contains 16 residues. CDR1 and CDR2 from the germline V gene are SNHLY and FYNNEI. Trimming took off 0 bases at V and 4 bases at J, with 15 bases between the two ends. The CDR3 region is CASSEALLGELETQYF. CDR3 nucleotide sequence: TGTGCCAGCAGTGAAGCGCTTTTAGGTGAATTAGAGACCCAGTACTTC.

The DNA of the CDR3 is TGTGCCAGCACCCCGGGGGGGGTTTACGAGCAGTACGTC. As protein: CASTPGGVYEQYV. The genes are TRBV28 and TRBJ2-7, with 8 positions matching TRBD2. This CDR3 is 13 amino acids long. Germline V gives CDR1 MDHEN, CDR2 SYDVKM. The J segment lost 4 bases and the V segment lost 7 bases, leaving 6 bases of the junction unmatched.

This clonotype was seen at least ten times. The chain uses TRBV11-2 and TRBJ2-6; TRBD1 agrees at 7 bases. V lost 4 bases and J lost 5; bases outside the gene matches: 11. Germline values: CDR1 SGHAT, CDR2 FQNNGV. The CDR3 covers 17 residues. For the CDR3, the DNA is TGTGCCAGCAGCTCCCCCGGACAGGTCCTCTGGGCCAACGTCCTGACTTTC. As protein: CASSSPGQVLWANVLTF.

The chain recombines TRBV7-9 with TRBJ2-2, with D tentatively TRBD1 (6 bases). Germline CDR1 reads SEHNR; CDR2 reads FQNEAQ (reference sequence). Trimming stripped 2 bases from V and 5 bases from J, with 15 bases between. The CDR3 has 16 residues. The CDR3 nucleotides are TGTGCCAGCAGCTTAAATACGGGACAAGGAACCGGGGAGCTGTTTTTT. It translates to CASSLNTGQGTGELFF.

The rearrangement joins TRBV7-9 to TRBJ2-5; TRBD1 agrees at 9 bases. Germline CDR1 reads SEHNR; CDR2 reads FQNEAQ (reference sequence). The CDR3 has 15 residues. V lost 8 bases and J lost 4; bases outside the gene matches: 11. CDR3 residues: CASAPGTGKAETQYF. As DNA, the CDR3 is TGTGCCAGCGCCCCGGGGACAGGGAAGGCAGAGACCCAGTACTTC.

This clonotype occurred a few times. The chain combines TRBV7-6 with TRBJ2-2, with D unresolved. CDR3 length equals 16 residues. From germline, CDR1 is SGHVS and CDR2 FNYEAQ. Trimming shortened V by 5 bases and J by 1 base, and 14 bases separated the two germline ends. The CDR3 nucleotides read TGTGCCAGCAGCGACCATCGGACGGGGAACACCGGGGAGCTGTTTTTT. Amino acid sequence: CASSDHRTGNTGELFF.

The rearrangement joins TRBV7-9 to TRBJ1-5; D perhaps matches TRBD1 (5 bases). This CDR3 spans 15 amino acids. Trimming removed 5 bases from V and 2 bases from J, with 13 bases in between. Germline CDR1 and CDR2: SEHNR and FQNEAQ (reference sequence). CDR3 bases: TGTGCCAGCAGCGGGACTTTTGTTGGCAATCAGCCCCAGCATTTT. It specifies CASSGTFVGNQPQHF.

This clonotype was counted only a few times. The rearrangement links TRBV7-2 to TRBJ2-3; 11 bases map to TRBD1. CDR1 and CDR2 (germline): SGHTA, FQGNSA. The CDR3 contains 20 residues. V dropped 0 bases and J dropped 2; count of bases not matched to a gene: 13. The DNA for the CDR3 is TGTGCCAGCAGCTTAGCGCAGGGACAGGGGGTCCTAAAAACCACAGATACGCAGTATTTT. This codes for CASSLAQGQGVLKTTDTQYF. The variable domain in full, completed from reference TRBV7-2 and TRBJ2-3, reads GAGVSQSPSNKVTEKGKDVELRCDPISGHTALYWYRQSLGQGLEFLIYFQGNSAPDKSGLPSDRFSAERTGGSVSTLTIQRTQQEDSAVYLCASSLAQGQGVLKTTDTQYFGPGTRLTVL.

This clonotype was counted at least ten times. The chain is built from TRBV4-1 and TRBJ1-1; D possibly corresponds to TRBD1 (6 bases). The V and J ends lost 1 base and 5 bases respectively, with 11 bases between them. Germline V gene lookup returns CDR1 MGHRA and CDR2 YSYEKL. This CDR3 region has 14 residues. The CDR3 loop reads CASSQGTGYTEAFF. In DNA, the CDR3 is TGCGCCAGCAGCCAAGGAACAGGGTATACTGAAGCTTTCTTT.

This clonotype was found many times. The chain couples TRBV14 to TRBJ2-1, with 13 bases matching TRBD2. CDR3 size: 16 residues. J gave up 8 bases and V 6 bases, and 10 bases lay outside the gene matches. Germline lookup yields CDR1 SGHDN and CDR2 FVKESK. CDR3 nucleotide sequence: TGTGCCAGCAGACCAACTAGCGGGGGGGCCACGTATGAGCAGTTCTTC. Its translation: CASRPTSGGATYEQFF.

This clonotype was counted many times. The gene calls are TRBV12-3 or TRBV12-4 and TRBJ2-3; D might be TRBD1 (5 bases). CDR3 length equals 15 residues. V dropped 2 bases and J dropped 3 bases, with 12 bases sitting between them. The CDR3 DNA reads TGTGCCAGCAGTTTAAACCCAGGGATAACAGATACGCAGTATTTT. It translates to CASSLNPGITDTQYF.

The sample holds a few counts of this clonotype. The gene calls are TRBV20-1 and TRBJ2-3, with 12 bases aligning to TRBD2. The CDR3 consists of 17 residues. Germline trimming cut 6 bases from V and 4 bases from J; bases unmatched to any gene: 14. Germline CDR1 reads DFQATT; CDR2 reads SNEGSKA (reference sequence). As DNA, the CDR3 is TGCAGTGCGAGGCCTAGCGGGGGGGCCCATTGGGCAGATACGCAGTATTTT. Protein sequence: CSARPSGGAHWADTQYF.

CDR3 bases: TGCAGTGCTAGAGACCCCGGGCCTTCCTCTGGAAACACCATATATTTT. Amino acids: CSARDPGPSSGNTIYF. This chain joins TRBV20-1 and TRBJ1-3; D is unresolved. The CDR3 length is 16 residues. Per the germline V gene, CDR1 is DFQATT and CDR2 is SNEGSKA (reference sequence). V was clipped by 0 bases and J by 0 bases, with 12 bases between them.

This clonotype was counted a few times. The rearrangement joins TRBV18 to TRBJ2-1; D is ambiguous. This CDR3 is built from 12 residues. The V and J ends lost 3 bases and 14 bases respectively, with 14 bases between them. CDR1 is KGHSH and CDR2 is LQKENI in the germline V gene. DNA of the CDR3: TGTGCCAGCTCACCCCTAGGAACGGCGGAGTTCTTC. Residues: CASSPLGTAEFF.

V usage is TRBV7-9 and J usage is TRBJ1-2; 9 bases fit TRBD1. Looked up from germline, CDR1 is SEHNR and CDR2 is FQNEAQ (reference sequence). The CDR3 is 16 amino acids. Trimming took 7 bases from V and 0 from J; bases not matched to a gene: 9. The CDR3 sequence: CASTTITGGPNYGYTF. As DNA, the CDR3 is TGTGCCAGCACCACCATTACAGGGGGCCCTAACTATGGCTACACCTTC.

This clonotype occurred many times. This chain links TRBV7-6 with TRBJ2-1; TRBD2 is a possible D gene (6 bases). Germline V gives CDR1 SGHVS, CDR2 FNYEAQ. The CDR3 totals 17 residues. V was pared by 1 base and J by 6 bases, with 19 bases between. CDR3 residues: CASSLGDGPRRVNEQFF. The CDR3 DNA reads as TGTGCCAGCAGCTTAGGGGATGGACCCAGGAGGGTCAATGAGCAGTTCTTC. The full variable domain, rest sourced from reference TRBV7-6 and TRBJ2-1, is GAGVSQSPRYKVTKRGQDVALRCDPISGHVSLYWYRQALGQGPEFLTYFNYEAQQDKSGLPNDRFSAERPEGSISTLTIQRTEQRDSAMYRCASSLGDGPRRVNEQFFGPGTRLTVL.

This clonotype came up a few times. The V gene is TRBV7-6, the J gene TRBJ1-4; D might be TRBD1 (5 bases). CDR1 and CDR2 (germline): SGHVS, FNYEAQ. The V gene lost 4 bases and the J gene lost 5 bases, with 23 bases spanning the gap. The CDR3 contains 18 residues. This CDR3 is CASSSLLMGDRENEKLFF. CDR3 coding DNA: TGTGCCAGCAGCTCCCTCTTGATGGGGGACCGGGAAAATGAAAAACTGTTTTTT.

This clonotype was recorded a few times. This chain links TRBV11-2 with TRBJ2-2, with D unresolved. Trimming left V 1 base short and J 8 bases short, with 11 bases between. Per germline, CDR1 SGHAT and CDR2 FQNNGV. The CDR3 has 14 amino acids. This CDR3 reads CASSLGIASGELFF. CDR3 in DNA: TGTGCCAGCAGCTTAGGGATAGCATCTGGGGAGCTGTTTTTT.

About this clonotype: A junction end diverges from the germline sequence, so it may reflect a read error. The chain employs TRBV4-3 and TRBJ1-2; D not resolved. This CDR3 contains 16 residues. Germline V gene sequence: CDR1 LGHNA, CDR2 YSLEER. The CDR3 loop reads CASGQDRGTYGYGYTF. The CDR3 DNA is TGCGCCAGCGGCCAAGATCGGGGAACCTATGGCTATGGCTACACCTTC.

This clonotype has at least ten counts. This chain links TRBV7-6 with TRBJ2-7; perhaps TRBD1 as D (6 bases). The V and J ends lost 1 base and 5 bases respectively, with 9 bases between them. Germline CDR1 reads SGHVS; CDR2 reads FNYEAQ. This CDR3 contains 13 residues. The CDR3, as DNA: TGTGCCAGCAGCTTAGGGGGGCTAAACGAGCAGTACTTC. It is translated as CASSLGGLNEQYF.

In its sample, this clonotype was seen many times. The chain links TRBV12-3 or TRBV12-4 to TRBJ2-1; D could derive from TRBD1 or TRBD2 (5 bases each). The CDR3 totals 14 residues. V lost 3 bases, J lost 5 bases, and 11 bases lay in between. CDR3: CASSLGREHNEQFF. CDR3 in DNA: TGTGCCAGCAGTTTGGGCAGGGAGCACAATGAGCAGTTCTTC.

This clonotype occurred a few times. For the CDR3, the DNA is TGTGCCAGCAGCCCGTGGGGAACAGATACGCAGTATTTT. Translated, it gives CASSPWGTDTQYF. The genes are TRBV7-2 and TRBJ2-3; D is unclear. This CDR3 spans 13 amino acids. The germline V gene has CDR1 SGHTA and CDR2 FQGNSA. The V and J ends lost 5 bases and 3 bases respectively, with 9 bases between them.

This clonotype has just a few counts. The chain's CDR3 is CASSRGVQPQHF. The CDR3 bases are TGTGCCAGCAGTAGGGGTGTTCAGCCCCAGCATTTT. V usage is TRBV12-3 or TRBV12-4 and J usage is TRBJ1-5, with D maybe TRBD1 (5 bases). Trimming took 5 bases from V and 6 from J, leaving 8 bases between them. This CDR3 contains 12 residues.

This clonotype was picked up many times. The genes are TRBV7-6 and TRBJ1-4, with D tentatively TRBD1 (6 bases). The CDR3 loop spans 14 amino acids. Germline V gene sequence: CDR1 SGHVS, CDR2 FNYEAQ. The ends were cut back, 1 base at V and 8 bases at J, with 11 bases in the middle. The chain's CDR3 is CASSLGGLGEKLFF. In DNA form, the CDR3 reads TGTGCCAGCAGCTTAGGGGGGCTAGGGGAAAAACTGTTTTTT.

This clonotype was seen ten or more times. The CDR3 sequence: CASTPGQGTYNEQFF. Written as DNA, the CDR3 is TGTGCCAGCACCCCGGGACAGGGGACCTACAATGAGCAGTTCTTC. V usage is TRBV12-3 or TRBV12-4 and J usage is TRBJ2-1; 10 bases agree with TRBD1. Unmatched junction bases numbered 5, after V lost 7 bases and J lost 2 bases. The CDR3 totals 15 residues.

This clonotype appeared many times. The V and J genes are TRBV12-5 and TRBJ2-7; TRBD2 aligns across 12 bases. The ends lost 1 base at V and 6 bases at J; junction bases unmatched: 10. Looked up from germline, CDR1 is LGHNT and CDR2 is FRNRAP. The CDR3 contains 17 residues. The CDR3 here is CASGLATSGSHRGEQYV. The CDR3, as DNA: TGTGCTAGTGGTTTGGCGACTAGCGGGAGCCATCGGGGCGAGCAGTACGTC.

J is TRBJ1-2 and V is TRBV4-1; TRBD1 agrees at 12 bases. Germline CDR1 is MGHRA and CDR2 is YSYEKL. The CDR3 is 16 amino acids. Trimming at V came to 1 base and at J to 4 bases, leaving 4 bases not matched to a gene. The CDR3 reads CASSQVGQGAFYGYTF. For the CDR3, the DNA is TGCGCCAGCAGCCAAGTGGGACAGGGGGCCTTCTATGGCTACACCTTC.

This clonotype occurred many times. The chain carries TRBV29-1 and TRBJ2-7; TRBD1 agrees at 9 bases. The ends lost 7 bases at V and 7 bases at J; junction bases unmatched: 8. The CDR3 extends over 12 amino acids. The germline V gene has CDR1 SQVTM and CDR2 ANQGSEA. CDR3 DNA sequence: TGCAGCGCAATGCGACAGGGGGGTGAGCAGTACTTC. It yields the protein CSAMRQGGEQYF.

This clonotype came up a few times. The V gene is TRBV27, the J gene TRBJ1-1; D is unclear. The V end lost 6 bases, the J end lost 2 bases, and 4 bases lay between the germline ends. The CDR3 consists of 11 residues. Per germline, CDR1 MNHEY and CDR2 SMNVEV (reference sequence). The CDR3 loop is CASRSNTEAFF. CDR3 sequence (DNA): TGTGCCAGCAGGTCCAACACTGAAGCTTTCTTT.

Ten or more counts support this clonotype. The rearrangement joins TRBV7-9 to TRBJ2-7; TRBD2 aligns across 13 bases. The J segment lost 7 bases and the V segment lost 2 bases, leaving 2 bases of the junction unmatched. The CDR3 sequence is 14 residues long. Germline V CDR1 and CDR2: SEHNR, FQNEAQ (reference sequence). This CDR3 is CASSLTSGGAEQYV. The CDR3 region has the DNA TGTGCCAGCAGCTTAACTAGCGGGGGGGCGGAGCAGTACGTC.

This clonotype was seen many times. The chain has TRBV7-9 and TRBJ2-7; D is perhaps TRBD1 (6 bases). This CDR3 contains 14 residues. Germline values: CDR1 SEHNR, CDR2 FQNEAQ (reference sequence). The V and J ends lost 4 bases and 3 bases respectively, with 13 bases between them. CDR3 sequence reads: CASSSDRTIYEQYF. CDR3 DNA sequence: TGTGCCAGCAGCTCCGACAGGACCATCTACGAGCAGTACTTC.

CDR3 nucleotides: TGTGCCAGCAGTTACGGGAGTAGCAATCAGCCCCAGCATTTT. The encoded protein is CASSYGSSNQPQHF. The genes are TRBV6-5 and TRBJ1-5; D unresolved. This CDR3 spans 14 amino acids. The V gene lost 2 bases and the J gene lost 0 bases, with 5 bases spanning the gap. Germline values: CDR1 MNHEY, CDR2 SVGAGI.